These 16 T cell receptor beta chains share one sample of origin, sequenced in a study of OX40 agonist ivuxolimab in advanced cancers. Libraries were constructed by the immunoSEQ multiplex PCR assay. What TCRdb holds here is the immuneACCESS table cut down to in-frame rearrangements. Part of the clones is not present; checked against another copy, under half of the missing clones reflect an unresolved V gene, and the others are unexplained. Recorded for this sample are tens of thousands of clones; 85% to 90% of them occurred a single time. The ten most abundant clones make up about 0.53% of the sample. The specimen was CD4+ or CD8+ T cells sorted from blood, collected in a trial of the OX40 agonist ivuxolimab. Receptor source: an adult with an advanced solid tumor such as melanoma, head and neck, liver or kidney cancer.

The table lists this clone with a count of one. The rearrangement uses TRBV28 and TRBJ2-3; D is unresolved. The V end was cut by 3 bases, the J end by 8 bases, with 12 bases between. This CDR3 region has 13 residues. The germline CDR1 and CDR2 sequences are MDHEN and SYDVKM. This CDR3 reads CASSFGRYGTQYF. The CDR3 DNA reads as TGTGCCAGCAGTTTCGGTCGGTACGGTACGCAGTATTTT.

The chain joins TRBV20-1 to TRBJ2-3; TRBD1 matches at 9 bases. CDR3 size: 11 residues. Germline V CDR1 and CDR2: DFQATT, SNEGSKA (reference sequence). CDR3: CSGQGTDTQYF. The CDR3 nucleotides are TGCAGCGGACAGGGGACAGATACGCAGTATTTT.

This chain's CDR3 is CASSVGPMNTEAFF. CDR3 nucleotide sequence: TGTGCCAGCAGCGTAGGACCAATGAACACTGAAGCTTTCTTT. This chain joins TRBV9 and TRBJ1-1; no clear D. The CDR3 has 14 amino acids. Trimming removed 0 bases at V and 0 bases at J, with 6 bases between. Per germline, CDR1 SGDLS and CDR2 YYNGEE.

The V and J genes are TRBV19 and TRBJ2-1, with 7 bases identical to TRBD2. This CDR3 is built from 14 residues. V shed 6 bases and J 6 bases; nucleotides not matched to a gene: 8. Germline V CDR1 and CDR2: LNHDA, SQIVND (reference sequence). In DNA form, the CDR3 reads TGTGCCAGTAGGGAAGCGGGACCGCTCAATGAGCAGTTCTTC. Protein product: CASREAGPLNEQFF. The variable domain in full, completed from reference TRBV19 and TRBJ2-1, reads DGGITQSPKYLFRKEGQNVTLSCEQNLNHDAMYWYRQDPGQGLRLIYYSQIVNDFQKGDIAEGYSVSREKKESFPLTVTSAQKNPTAFYLCASREAGPLNEQFFGPGTRLTVL.

The chain joins TRBV7-3 to TRBJ2-3; no definite D call. The CDR3 length is 12 residues. The V gene's germline CDR1 is SGHTA and CDR2 FQGTGA. V shed 5 bases and J shed 5 bases, with 8 bases lying between them. As DNA, the CDR3 is TGTGCCAGCAGCATAAGGGTAGATACGCAGTATTTT. This sequence encodes CASSIRVDTQYF.

The chain recombines TRBV11-2 with TRBJ2-7; D possibly corresponds to TRBD2 (5 bases). The CDR3 spans 14 residues. Between the trimmed V and J ends, which lost 6 bases and 0 bases, there was a span of 12 bases. Germline V gives CDR1 SGHAT, CDR2 FQNNGV. CDR3 loop: CASRDRRDSYEQYF. CDR3 coding DNA: TGTGCCAGCAGAGACCGCCGGGACTCCTACGAGCAGTACTTC.

The chain recombines TRBV6-5 with TRBJ2-7; no definite D call. CDR3 length equals 12 residues. From germline, CDR1 is MNHEY and CDR2 SVGAGI. The ends were cut back, 7 bases at V and 1 base at J, with 8 bases in the middle. CDR3 coding DNA: TGTGCCAGCAAATCATCATCCTACGAGCAGTACTTC. Translating it yields CASKSSSYEQYF.

The CDR3 DNA reads as TGTGCCAGCAGTGAACCCGGGACAGGGCCCTATGGCTACACCTTC. As protein: CASSEPGTGPYGYTF. V and J are TRBV25-1 and TRBJ1-2; 9 bases are a match to TRBD1. The CDR3 covers 15 residues. CDR1 is MGHDK, CDR2 SYGVNS, per germline. V was pared by 2 bases and J by 4 bases, with 5 bases of the junction left unmatched.

V is TRBV9 and J is TRBJ1-5; D might be TRBD1 (6 bases). Germline V gene lookup returns CDR1 SGDLS and CDR2 YYNGEE. This CDR3 has 14 residues. V was shortened by 4 bases and J by 2 bases, with 10 bases between the two germline ends. The CDR3 coding sequence is TGTGCCAGCAGCCCGGACAGTGGCAATCAGCCCCAGCATTTT. This translates into CASSPDSGNQPQHF.

This rearrangement joins TRBV11-2 to TRBJ2-3, with 7 nucleotides matching TRBD2. Trimming at V came to 4 bases and at J to 10 bases, leaving 5 bases not matched to a gene. Germline V gene lookup returns CDR1 SGHAT and CDR2 FQNNGV. The CDR3 covers 12 residues. For the CDR3, the DNA is TGTGCCAGCAGCTCGGGACTACCTCCGCAGTATTTT. This gives the protein CASSSGLPPQYF.

The table lists this clone with a count of one. The chain combines TRBV6-6 with TRBJ2-6; D not resolved. V dropped 6 bases and J dropped 3 bases, with 12 bases sitting between them. The CDR3 totals 15 residues. In germline, CDR1 is MNHNY, CDR2 SVGAGI (reference sequence). CDR3 coding DNA: TGTGCCAGCAGCTCGGTCGTGAGTGGGGCCAACGTCCTGACTTTC. Translation: CASSSVVSGANVLTF.

This clone was counted a few times. The V and J genes are TRBV6-1 and TRBJ1-2; D unclear. The germline gives CDR1 MNHNS, CDR2 SASEGT. The V end lost 3 bases, the J end lost 4 bases, and 9 bases lay between the germline ends. This CDR3 comprises 13 residues. The CDR3 region is CASSEVATYGYTF. CDR3 DNA: TGTGCCAGCAGTGAGGTAGCTACCTATGGCTACACCTTC.

A few counts support this clone. The chain links TRBV2 to TRBJ1-2; D might be TRBD1 (5 bases). Trimming took 6 bases from V and 4 from J, leaving 15 bases between them. Germline CDR1 and CDR2: SNHLY and FYNNEI. The CDR3 is 14 residues long. CDR3 protein: CASSAEGLLYGYTF. The CDR3 DNA reads as TGTGCCAGCAGCGCCGAGGGGCTTCTCTATGGCTACACCTTC.

The chain links TRBV7-3 to TRBJ2-5; D gene unclear. The CDR3 runs to 13 residues. Trimming cost V 2 bases and J 3 bases, with 7 bases left between them. Germline loops: CDR1 SGHTA, CDR2 FQGTGA. DNA for the CDR3: TGTGCCAGCAGCTTAGGACGGAAAGAGACCCAGTACTTC. Encoded protein: CASSLGRKETQYF.

V and J are TRBV5-1 and TRBJ2-5, with D perhaps TRBD1 (5 bases). The CDR3 length is 14 residues. CDR1 and CDR2 (germline): SGHRS, YFSETQ. V lost 1 base and J lost 1, with 8 bases in between. Written as DNA, the CDR3 is TGCGCCAGCAGCTTGAAAGGGGTCCAAGAGACCCAGTACTTC. Translating gives CASSLKGVQETQYF.

This clone was recorded at least ten times. The V and J genes are TRBV30 and TRBJ1-5; D gene unclear. This CDR3 is 12 amino acids long. Trimming took off 2 bases at V and 3 bases at J, with 5 bases between the two ends. CDR1 GTSNPN and CDR2 SVGIG come from the germline V gene (reference sequence). CDR3 region: CAWSNDNQPQHF. CDR3 bases: TGTGCCTGGAGTAATGACAATCAGCCCCAGCATTTT.